This TCR beta chain was recorded in a study of T cell responses to AZD1222 COVID-19 vaccine. The study's findings and limits: Recipients of AZD1222 seropositive at baseline numbered only 5 to 7. The CD4 TCRs associated with vaccination extended across spike and predominated at 160-218 and 743-854. Repertoire sampling happened only post peak T cell response.

As concerns this clone: Antigen specificity is unknown.

Profiled with immunoSEQ multiplex PCR; TCRdb holds only in-frame clones, not every one. The sample holds over 65,000 clones, roughly nine tenths seen once. The germline V gene has CDR1 GTSNPN and CDR2 SVGIG (reference sequence). There are 15 residues in the CDR3. V was shortened by 0 bases and J by 7 bases, with 15 bases between the two germline ends. The chain couples TRBV30 to TRBJ2-2, with D possibly matching TRBD1 (6 bases). The sequenced sample was peripheral blood, obtained on day 0 of MenACWY control vaccination. The clonotype originates from an adult in good health. DNA for the CDR3: TGTGCCTGGAGTGTACTTGGGGGCGCGAGCGGGGAGCTGTTTTTT. Translated, it gives CAWSVLGGASGELFF.